The rows below give T cell receptor beta chains drawn from one sample of a study of T cell repertoires in cytomegalovirus infection. These receptors' antigens are unknown. TCRdb recomputed calls from the reads with MiXCR, one row per CDR3 protein. The table shows over 250,000 distinct CDR3 sequences, with 22% occurring only once. The sample consisted of cultured PBMCs, taken from culture after CMV antigen stimulation. The receptors here all came from a human donor in good health (CMV status not recorded). Some clones in this sample may be carry-over from other donors' samples. The CDR3 runs from the conserved cysteine through the conserved F or W. A D gene is named only where the DNA matches it firmly. Not every row has a clone size; where given, it reads once, few, many or a size class.

TGTGCCAGCAGCCCTATGGGACCGTCCCCAGGCTACACCTTC CASSPMGPSPGYTF many TRBJ1-2 NA TRBV7-9
TGCAGTGCCACAGACAGGGATAGCAATCAGCCCCAGCATTTT CSATDRDSNQPQHF NA TRBJ1-5 TRBD1 TRBV20-1
TGTGCCACCAGTGATTTCCAGCTGCACTATGGCTACACCTTC CATSDFQLHYGYTF NA TRBJ1-2 NA TRBV24-1
TGTGCCAGCAGTTACGGCGGAGGGGGCGGCGGCACTGAAGCTTTCTTT CASSYGGGGGGTEAFF few TRBJ1-1 TRBD1 TRBV6-2/TRBV6-3
TGTGCCAGCAGCTTCCCCACCCTGAATGAGCAGTTCTTC CASSFPTLNEQFF many TRBJ2-1 NA TRBV7-2
TGTGCCAGCAGCCCGGACAGACTGAACTATGGCTACACCTTC CASSPDRLNYGYTF few TRBJ1-2 NA TRBV7-2
TGTGCCAGCAGATTGACTAGCGGGAGTGGCAATGAGCAGTTCTTC CASRLTSGSGNEQFF many TRBJ2-1 TRBD2 TRBV7-2
TGTGCCAGCAGGAAAGCCAGGGGGAACAATGAGCAGTTCTTC CASRKARGNNEQFF few TRBJ2-1 TRBD1 TRBV7-9
TGTGCCAGCAGACGGACAGGGGTTGACGGCGGCTCCACAGATACGCAGTTTTTT CASRRTGVDGGSTDTQFF NA TRBJ2-3 TRBD1 TRBV27
TGTGCCAGCAGCTTAGCCGGATCCCAATATGGCTACACCTTC CASSLAGSQYGYTF many TRBJ1-2 NA TRBV7-2
TGTGCCAGCAGTTACGATACAGGGATTTCACCCCTCCACTTT CASSYDTGISPLHF few TRBJ1-6 NA TRBV6-5
TGTGCCAGCAGCCAGACTAGCGGGAACTACAATGAGCAGTTCTTC CASSQTSGNYNEQFF medium-sized TRBJ2-1 TRBD2 TRBV7-2
TGTGCCAGCAGCCGGACCCCATACTCCTACAATGAGCAGTTCTTC CASSRTPYSYNEQFF few TRBJ2-1 NA TRBV27
TGTGCCAGCAGCTCGGGACTCGGCAATGAGCAGTTCTTC CASSSGLGNEQFF many TRBJ2-1 NA TRBV7-2
TGTGCCAGCAGCCCACGATGGCAGAGCTCTGGGGCCAACGTCCTGACTTTC CASSPRWQSSGANVLTF many TRBJ2-6 NA TRBV7-8
TGTGCCAGCAGCTTTGCCTTACTAGCGGGAGGGCCTGCGAACACCGGGGAGCTGTTTTTT CASSFALLAGGPANTGELFF many TRBJ2-2 TRBD2 TRBV11-3
TGTGCCACCCTGACCTCGGGACACGGAGGGAATGAGCAGTTCTTC CATLTSGHGGNEQFF NA TRBJ2-1 NA TRBV15
TGTGCCAGCAGTTTCGGACAGGGAAGGGAAAAACTGTTTTTT CASSFGQGREKLFF many TRBJ1-4 TRBD1 TRBV12-3/TRBV12-4
TGTGCCACCAGCAGCGAGTCGTATTTCAATGGCTACACCTTC CATSSESYFNGYTF NA TRBJ1-2 NA TRBV15
TGTGCCAGCAGCTTAGCCGGGGAAGGCGGAGAGACCCAGTACTTC CASSLAGEGGETQYF few TRBJ2-5 NA TRBV11-2
TGTGCCAGCAGTTCCCCAAGGGGGAACACCGGGGAGCTGTTTTTT CASSSPRGNTGELFF NA TRBJ2-2 NA TRBV28
TGTGCCAGCACCAGGACTAGCGGCAACAACAATGAGCAGTTCTTC CASTRTSGNNNEQFF many TRBJ2-1 TRBD2 TRBV7-2
TGTGCCAGCAGCCCGGCAGAGGGTAGGTCTGGGGCCAACGTCCTGACTTTC CASSPAEGRSGANVLTF few TRBJ2-6 NA TRBV6-5
TGTGCCAGCAGCTTGTGGGAACAGGTCGCCTCCTACGAGCAGTACTTC CASSLWEQVASYEQYF few TRBJ2-7 NA TRBV7-6
TGTGCCAGCAGCATGGGACAGGCGGGGACTGAAGCTTTCTTT CASSMGQAGTEAFF NA TRBJ1-1 TRBD1 TRBV7-9
TGCGCCAGCAGCCAAGATCGAGAGACAGGGGAGCTGTTTTTT CASSQDRETGELFF few TRBJ2-2 NA TRBV4-3
TGTGCCAGCAGTTTTCCCCAACAGAACACTGAAGCTTTCTTT CASSFPQQNTEAFF NA TRBJ1-1 NA TRBV12-3/TRBV12-4
TGTGCCAGCAGTTTATTAGCGGGAGTTACGGTAGATACGCAGTATTTT CASSLLAGVTVDTQYF NA TRBJ2-3 TRBD2 TRBV28
TGTGCCATCAGTGCGGAGGGGGAGGTAACCTTCCTAAGCTCTGGAAACACCATATATTTT CAISAEGEVTFLSSGNTIYF NA TRBJ1-3 NA TRBV10-3
TGTGCCAGCAGCTTAGCGGCCGGCAACGCCTACGAGCAGTACTTC CASSLAAGNAYEQYF many TRBJ2-7 NA TRBV7-6
TGTGCCAGCAGTTGGGACTCGAGGAGGAATGAGCAGTTCTTC CASSWDSRRNEQFF NA TRBJ2-1 NA TRBV6-2/TRBV6-3
TGTGCCAGCAGCTTACAAACGCAGGTGGGGGGTGAGCAGTTCTTC CASSLQTQVGGEQFF few TRBJ2-1 NA TRBV7-9
TGTGCCAGCAGCTCCCGGACAGGGCCCTATGGCTACACCTTC CASSSRTGPYGYTF many TRBJ1-2 TRBD1 TRBV7-8
TGTGCCAGCAGTTGGACGGCAGCTAACTATGGCTACACCTTC CASSWTAANYGYTF NA TRBJ1-2 NA TRBV6-2/TRBV6-3
TGCAGCGTTGAGAGGGCTGCTAACTATGGCTACACCTTC CSVERAANYGYTF NA TRBJ1-2 NA TRBV29-1
TGTGCCAGCAGCGCCTCGACAGGGAAGCAGTTCTTC CASSASTGKQFF NA TRBJ2-1 TRBD1 TRBV7-9
TGTGCCACCAGTGATACGACTAGGGGCTCCTACAATGAGCAGTTCTTC CATSDTTRGSYNEQFF NA TRBJ2-1 NA TRBV24-1
TGCAGTGCTTCCGGGACTAGCGGACACAGCCAAGAGACCCAGTACTTC CSASGTSGHSQETQYF NA TRBJ2-5 TRBD2 TRBV20-1
TGTGCCACCAGTGGGCAGTTGAACACTGAAGCTTTCTTT CATSGQLNTEAFF NA TRBJ1-1 NA TRBV24-1
TGTGCCAGCAGCTTAAGCGAGACCCGAGATACGCAGTATTTT CASSLSETRDTQYF many TRBJ2-3 NA TRBV7-3
TGTGCCAGCAGCTCTGAACTAGCGGGACGGGCCAATGAGCAGTTCTTC CASSSELAGRANEQFF many TRBJ2-1 TRBD2 TRBV7-2